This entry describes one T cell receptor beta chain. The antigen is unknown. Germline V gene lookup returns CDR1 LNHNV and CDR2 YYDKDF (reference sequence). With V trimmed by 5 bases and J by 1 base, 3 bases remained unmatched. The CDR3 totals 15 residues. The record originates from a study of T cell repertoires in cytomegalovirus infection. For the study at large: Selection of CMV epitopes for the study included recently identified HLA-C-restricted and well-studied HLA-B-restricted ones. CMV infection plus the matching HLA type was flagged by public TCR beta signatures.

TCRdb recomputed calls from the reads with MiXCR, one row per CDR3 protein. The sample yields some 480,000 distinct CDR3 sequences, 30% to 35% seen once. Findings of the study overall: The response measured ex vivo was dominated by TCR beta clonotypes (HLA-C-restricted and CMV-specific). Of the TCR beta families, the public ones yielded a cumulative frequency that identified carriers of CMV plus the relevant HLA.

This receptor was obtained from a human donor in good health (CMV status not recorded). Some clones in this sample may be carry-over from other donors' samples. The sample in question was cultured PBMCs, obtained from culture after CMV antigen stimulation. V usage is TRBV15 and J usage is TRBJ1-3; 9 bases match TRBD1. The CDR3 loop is CATSGDRASGNTIYF. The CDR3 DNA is TGTGCCACCAGCGGGGACAGGGCTTCTGGAAACACCATATATTTT.